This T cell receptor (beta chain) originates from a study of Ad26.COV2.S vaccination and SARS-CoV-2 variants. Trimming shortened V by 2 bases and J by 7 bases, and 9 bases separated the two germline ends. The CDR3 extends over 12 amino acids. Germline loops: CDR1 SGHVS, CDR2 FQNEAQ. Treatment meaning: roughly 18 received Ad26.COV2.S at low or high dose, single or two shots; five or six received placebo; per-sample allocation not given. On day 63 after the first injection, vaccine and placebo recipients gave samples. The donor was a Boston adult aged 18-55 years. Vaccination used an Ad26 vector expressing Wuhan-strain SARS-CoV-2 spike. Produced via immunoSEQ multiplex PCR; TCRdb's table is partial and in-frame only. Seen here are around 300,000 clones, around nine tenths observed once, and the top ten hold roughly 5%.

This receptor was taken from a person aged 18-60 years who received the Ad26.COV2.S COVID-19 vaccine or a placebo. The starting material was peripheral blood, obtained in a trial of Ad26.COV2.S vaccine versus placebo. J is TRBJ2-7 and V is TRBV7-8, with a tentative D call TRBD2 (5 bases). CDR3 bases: TGTGCCAGCAGCTTAAACAGCGGAGAGCAGTACTTC. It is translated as CASSLNSGEQYF.